These T cell receptor beta chains were read from a single sample in a study of regulatory T cells in long-lasting Graves disease. TCRdb processed the multiplex PCR reads anew with MiXCR; each CDR3 protein has one entry. The data contain 400,000 to 500,000 distinct CDR3 sequences, approximately 21% of them singletons. The sequencing here drew on peripheral blood mononuclear cells (PBMCs), taken when the disease was refractory, from a patient treated with antithyroid drugs. All receptors derive from a female donor with Graves disease. Each CDR3 is given without its conserved first and last residue.

v_call: TRBV6-5
cdr3_aa: ASSYGPNTEAF

v_call: TRBV20-1
cdr3_aa: SARDPGQGANGELF

v_call: TRBV19
cdr3_aa: ASSIDWTGKEAF

v_call: TRBV12-3/TRBV12-4
cdr3_aa: ASSLFSKNTEAF

v_call: TRBV28
cdr3_aa: ASSLAGGSLGETQY

v_call: TRBV9
cdr3_aa: ASSVVLAGTEAF

v_call: TRBV28
cdr3_aa: ASSPSKVGYT

v_call: TRBV5-1
cdr3_aa: ASSFLHGAENTEAF

v_call: TRBV29-1
cdr3_aa: SVFLDRGTGELF

v_call: TRBV6-4
cdr3_aa: ASSDSIRITRSKF

v_call: TRBV24-1
cdr3_aa: ATSETGQKETQY

v_call: TRBV15
cdr3_aa: ATSSLGGARNYGYT

v_call: TRBV11-2
cdr3_aa: ASSEYTGNTEAF

v_call: TRBV4-2
cdr3_aa: ASSQPDVPLYDYT

v_call: TRBV11-1
cdr3_aa: ASSSWDNHTGELF

v_call: TRBV12-3/TRBV12-4
cdr3_aa: ASSAKPGGPLH

v_call: TRBV12-3/TRBV12-4
cdr3_aa: ASSKAKNIQY

v_call: TRBV10-3
cdr3_aa: AISEGQKANEPQY

v_call: TRBV28
cdr3_aa: ASSSTRIYEQY

v_call: TRBV28
cdr3_aa: ASSITTYSREDRETQY

v_call: TRBV19
cdr3_aa: ASRSPGQVSYGYT

v_call: TRBV5-4
cdr3_aa: ASSLAGPGLAAYEQY

v_call: TRBV11-2
cdr3_aa: ASSLVRDIYEQY

v_call: TRBV19
cdr3_aa: ASRTGGAITGELF

v_call: TRBV29-1
cdr3_aa: SVEDRGGTTAF

v_call: TRBV11-1
cdr3_aa: ASSPVGGYNEQF

v_call: TRBV5-1
cdr3_aa: ASSLEPGLAGSRNIQY

v_call: TRBV24-1
cdr3_aa: ATSDLGTTSDTQY

v_call: TRBV24-1
cdr3_aa: ATSETSGTKNIQY